The 30 T cell receptor beta chains given below trace back to one sample, sequenced in a study of regulatory T cells in long-lasting Graves disease (dated by TCRdb to about 2021). Per the publication, the time point label means: newly diagnosed GD, antithyroid drugs for less than 3 months. For both TCR sequencing and RNA sequencing, RNA was extracted from PBMCs in TRIzol. The library came from multiplex PCR. For sequencing, an Illumina HiSeq 4000 was employed. iRepertoire HTBI primers and Arm-PCR amplification of CDR3 regions were used to construct TCR beta libraries. In TCRdb, the public reads were trimmed at Q25 with fastp and aligned with MiXCR, with productive beta chains retained. Every entry covers one CDR3 protein and lists the most common genes and DNA from its rows. This sample holds about 440,000 distinct CDR3 sequences; about 17% were observed only once. Of the sample, under 30% falls within the top ten clones.

These sequences were also reported in another study, on T cells in Graves' hyperthyroidism and ophthalmopathy.

Sequenced here: peripheral blood mononuclear cells (PBMCs), sampled at new diagnosis, from a patient treated with antithyroid drugs. The receptors shown here come from a woman aged 18 to 35 with Graves disease. Donor details come from another sample of the same person, matched by shared clones.

The chain uses TRBV20-1 and TRBJ2-7, with D possibly matching TRBD2 (6 bases). Germline V gene sequence: CDR1 DFQATT, CDR2 SNEGSKA (reference sequence). The V end was cut by 2 bases, the J end by 4 bases, with 21 bases between. This CDR3 comprises 16 residues. This CDR3 reads CSARPTRGRPQYEQYF. For the CDR3, the DNA is TGCAGTGCTAGACCCACCCGGGGGAGACCCCAATACGAGCAGTACTTC.

This clonotype appeared a few times. The chain uses TRBV5-1 and TRBJ2-3; D is undetermined. V was shortened by 5 bases and J by 0 bases, with 7 bases between the two germline ends. This CDR3 comprises 13 residues. The V gene's germline CDR1 is SGHRS and CDR2 YFSETQ. The CDR3 spells CASRTESTDTQYF. CDR3 nucleotides: TGCGCCAGCAGGACGGAGAGCACAGATACGCAGTATTTT.

The table lists this clonotype with many counts. Here the CDR3 reads CASSDRGQFYEQYF. CDR3 in DNA: TGTGCCAGCAGCGACCGCGGGCAGTTCTACGAGCAGTACTTC. The rearrangement links TRBV11-2 to TRBJ2-7, with D perhaps TRBD2 (5 bases). Germline V gene data show CDR1 as SGHAT and CDR2 as FQNNGV. The CDR3 spans 14 residues. V was trimmed by 5 bases and J by 3 bases, leaving 14 bases between them.

This clonotype was seen at least ten times. This chain connects TRBV29-1 to TRBJ1-5, with 11 bases matching TRBD1. Trimming took 7 bases from V and 2 from J; bases not matched to a gene: 1. Germline lookup yields CDR1 SQVTM and CDR2 ANQGSEA. This CDR3 is built from 13 residues. CDR3 DNA: TGCAGCGCGGGACAGGGGGGCAATCAGCCCCAGCATTTT. It translates to CSAGQGGNQPQHF.

This sequence joins TRBV27 and TRBJ1-2; no clear D. CDR1 MNHEY and CDR2 SMNVEV come from the germline V gene (reference sequence). With 6 bases removed from V and 6 bases from J, the gap between germline ends came to 17 bases. The CDR3 loop spans 14 amino acids. This CDR3 reads CASSTLNGIDGYTF. The CDR3 region has the DNA TGTGCCAGCAGCACACTTAACGGAATAGATGGCTACACCTTC.

This clonotype was seen repeatedly, ten times or more. V gene TRBV12-3 or TRBV12-4 combines with J gene TRBJ2-3, with 10 bases identical to TRBD2. J gave up 2 bases and V 5 bases, and 7 bases lay outside the gene matches. The CDR3 is 16 residues long. The CDR3 reads CASSRRTSGITDTQYF. In nucleotides, the CDR3 is TGTGCCAGCAGTCGTAGGACTAGCGGAATCACAGATACGCAGTATTTT.

This clonotype was detected a few times. The chain has TRBV20-1 and TRBJ2-7, with a tentative D call TRBD2 (5 bases). This CDR3 is 19 amino acids long. V shed 3 bases and J shed 0 bases, with 27 bases lying between them. The germline V gene has CDR1 DFQATT and CDR2 SNEGSKA (reference sequence). The CDR3 DNA follows: TGCAGTGCTAGTCCATATTACGGATCTAGCTCCCTGAGCTCCTACGAGCAGTACTTC. Amino acid sequence: CSASPYYGSSSLSSYEQYF.

The chain combines TRBV14 with TRBJ2-7; D perhaps matches TRBD1 (6 bases). CDR1 and CDR2 (germline): SGHDN, FVKESK. V was pared by 4 bases and J by 1 base, with 14 bases between. The CDR3 spans 15 residues. The CDR3 region has the DNA TGTGCCAGCAGCCCCGGGACATACCCTTCCTACGAGCAGTACTTC. It yields the protein CASSPGTYPSYEQYF.

This clonotype was counted at least ten times. The rearrangement joins TRBV12-3 or TRBV12-4 to TRBJ1-1, with D tentatively TRBD1 (5 bases). This CDR3 is 13 amino acids long. V lost 6 bases to trimming and J lost 6 bases, with 14 bases between them. CDR3 DNA sequence: TGTGCCAGCAGCTTCAAGGGGACGTCTGAAGCTTTCTTT. Amino acids: CASSFKGTSEAFF.

This clonotype came up a few times. The J gene is TRBJ1-5, the V gene TRBV6-1; 7 nucleotides line up with TRBD1. The CDR3 extends over 15 amino acids. Germline CDR1 reads MNHNS; CDR2 reads SASEGT. The V segment lost 6 bases and the J segment 5 bases; nucleotides outside the gene matches: 10. The CDR3 sequence: CASSSGTDTYQPQHF. DNA for the CDR3: TGTGCCAGCAGCTCCGGGACAGACACTTATCAGCCCCAGCATTTT.

This clonotype has a count of ten or more. The chain is built from TRBV28 and TRBJ2-3; 14 nucleotides agree with TRBD2. Germline loops: CDR1 MDHEN, CDR2 SYDVKM. Germline trimming cut 5 bases from V and 6 bases from J; bases unmatched to any gene: 10. The CDR3 has 17 residues. The CDR3 spells CASSAPGTSGSWDTQYF. In DNA, the CDR3 is TGTGCCAGCAGTGCCCCCGGGACTAGCGGGAGTTGGGATACGCAGTATTTT.

This clonotype came up many times. The chain has TRBV20-1 and TRBJ1-1, with 10 bases identical to TRBD1. The CDR3 spans 13 residues. The germline CDR1 and CDR2 sequences are DFQATT and SNEGSKA (reference sequence). After removal of 6 bases from V and 9 bases from J, the junction contained 10 bases not matched to a gene. The CDR3 DNA sequence: TGCAGTGCACACGGGACAGGGGTGATAAAAGCTTTCTTT. Translating it yields CSAHGTGVIKAFF.

The rearrangement uses TRBV13 and TRBJ2-2; a weak D match, TRBD2 (6 bases). Germline V gives CDR1 PRHDT, CDR2 FYEKMQ (reference sequence). The CDR3 sequence is 15 residues long. The V and J ends lost 7 bases and 4 bases respectively, with 16 bases between them. The CDR3 DNA follows: TGTGCCAGCAATATGCTCGGGAGCGCCACCGGGGAGCTGTTTTTT. Protein sequence: CASNMLGSATGELFF.

This clonotype was recorded a few times. The chain joins TRBV12-3 or TRBV12-4 to TRBJ2-1; D gene uncertain. V shed 6 bases and J shed 5 bases, with 5 bases lying between them. CDR3 length: 11 residues. CDR3 sequence: CASRVDNEQFF. The CDR3 DNA is TGTGCCAGCAGGGTTGACAATGAGCAGTTCTTC.

Many counts were recorded for this clonotype. The chain has TRBV18 and TRBJ2-3, with 8 bases matching TRBD2. V lost 3 bases and J lost 3; bases outside the gene matches: 5. Germline V gene data show CDR1 as KGHSH and CDR2 as LQKENI. CDR3 length: 15 amino acids. In DNA, the CDR3 is TGTGCCAGCTCACCCTCAAGCGGGAGAACAGATACGCAGTATTTT. This codes for CASSPSSGRTDTQYF.

This sequence joins TRBV4-3 and TRBJ2-3, with TRBD2 identical over 10 bases. Germline V gives CDR1 LGHNA, CDR2 YSLEER. The CDR3 contains 17 residues. The ends lost 1 base at V and 3 bases at J; junction bases unmatched: 7. DNA for the CDR3: TGCGCCAGCAGCCAAGGGACTAGCGGAGTTGGGACAGATACGCAGTATTTT. Protein: CASSQGTSGVGTDTQYF.

This clonotype has more than one count but fewer than ten. The chain employs TRBV4-3 and TRBJ1-5; D is uncertain. The CDR3 has 15 amino acids. Germline CDR1 is LGHNA and CDR2 is YSLEER. V shed 3 bases and J shed 7 bases, with 16 bases lying between them. The CDR3 loop reads CASSQGFLAYQPQHF. For the CDR3, the DNA is TGCGCCAGCAGCCAGGGTTTTCTGGCATACCAGCCCCAGCATTTT.

This clonotype was seen many times. The CDR3 spells CASSPRHSNQPQHF. The CDR3 DNA follows: TGCGCCAGCAGCCCCAGGCATAGCAATCAGCCCCAGCATTTT. The chain combines TRBV5-1 with TRBJ1-5; D is undetermined. V shed 4 bases and J shed 0 bases, with 8 bases lying between them. Per germline, CDR1 SGHRS and CDR2 YFSETQ. CDR3 length: 14 amino acids. Using reference TRBV5-1 and TRBJ1-5 for the parts outside the CDR3, the full variable domain is KAGVTQTPRYLIKTRGQQVTLSCSPISGHRSVSWYQQTPGQGLQFLFEYFSETQRNKGNFPGRFSGRQFSNSRSEMNVSTLELGDSALYLCASSPRHSNQPQHFGDGTRLSIL.

This clonotype has at least ten counts. J is TRBJ2-7 and V is TRBV9; D gene uncertain. The germline V gene has CDR1 SGDLS and CDR2 YYNGEE. The CDR3 consists of 15 residues. The V gene lost 2 bases and the J gene lost 1 base, with 13 bases spanning the gap. CDR3 bases: TGTGCCAGCAGCGTCCAGCCCGGCGCATCCTACGAGCAGTACTTC. Its protein is CASSVQPGASYEQYF.

V and J are TRBV7-6 and TRBJ2-7; D remains ambiguous. Trimming left V 1 base short and J 0 bases short, with 16 bases between. CDR1 is SGHVS, CDR2 FNYEAQ, per germline. CDR3 length: 17 residues. The CDR3 nucleotides read TGTGCCAGCAGCTTAGGTGCCGTTGGCGCTAGCTCCTACGAGCAGTACTTC. This codes for CASSLGAVGASSYEQYF.

This clonotype has at least ten counts. V and J are TRBV7-3 and TRBJ2-1, with 13 bases fitting TRBD2. CDR1 SGHTA and CDR2 FQGTGA come from the germline V gene. There are 18 residues in the CDR3. With 5 bases clipped from V and 0 bases from J, the junction kept 7 bases outside the gene matches. The CDR3 bases are TGTGCCAGCAGCGACCGTAGGACTAGCGGGAGCTCCTACAATGAGCAGTTCTTC. This gives the protein CASSDRRTSGSSYNEQFF.

This clonotype was seen repeatedly, ten times or more. V and J are TRBV5-1 and TRBJ1-1; maybe TRBD1 (5 bases). Germline CDR1 reads SGHRS; CDR2 reads YFSETQ. CDR3 length: 16 amino acids. V lost 1 base and J lost 4, with 17 bases in between. Here the CDR3 reads CASSLTLGAGSTEAFF. DNA of the CDR3: TGCGCCAGCAGCTTGACGCTCGGGGCGGGGAGCACTGAAGCTTTCTTT.

In this sample, this clonotype turned up many times. The chain carries TRBV7-8 and TRBJ2-7, with D uncertain. V was pared by 5 bases and J by 5 bases, with 10 bases between. Germline V CDR1 and CDR2: SGHVS, FQNEAQ. The CDR3 length is 12 residues. CDR3: CASSPIGHEQYF. CDR3 sequence (DNA): TGTGCCAGCAGCCCGATCGGGCACGAGCAGTACTTC.

This chain links TRBV5-5 with TRBJ2-3, with 10 bases fitting TRBD2. The length of the CDR3 is 20 residues. Germline V gene sequence: CDR1 SGHKS, CDR2 YYEKEE (reference sequence). V lost 5 bases, J lost 2 bases, and 20 bases stayed unmatched. In nucleotides, the CDR3 is TGTGCCAGCAGACCGCCTGGGACTAGCGTCAAGATGGGGGCCACAGATACGCAGTATTTT. Its protein product is CASRPPGTSVKMGATDTQYF.

In its sample, this clonotype was seen a few times. This sequence joins TRBV28 and TRBJ2-7; a possible D gene is TRBD2 (6 bases). This CDR3 contains 12 residues. Trimming pared 6 bases from V and 2 bases from J, leaving 8 bases between. The V gene's germline CDR1 is MDHEN and CDR2 SYDVKM. The CDR3 loop reads CASRRGAYEQYF. The CDR3 DNA sequence: TGTGCCAGCAGGCGGGGAGCCTACGAGCAGTACTTC.

V and J are TRBV19 and TRBJ1-2; D is unclear. V was clipped by 0 bases and J by 2 bases, with 4 bases between them. The CDR3 is 13 residues long. CDR1 and CDR2 (germline): LNHDA, SQIVND (reference sequence). This chain's CDR3 is CASSIEMNYGYTF. The CDR3 DNA sequence: TGTGCCAGTAGTATAGAGATGAACTATGGCTACACCTTC.

This clonotype was found many times. The rearrangement uses TRBV20-1 and TRBJ1-1; 7 bases are shared with TRBD1. The germline V gene encodes CDR1 DFQATT and CDR2 SNEGSKA (reference sequence). Trimming cost V 7 bases and J 2 bases; bases outside gene matches: 4. This CDR3 spans 12 amino acids. CDR3: CSGDRDNTEAFF. The CDR3, as DNA: TGCAGTGGTGACAGGGACAACACTGAAGCTTTCTTT.

This clonotype was observed at least ten times. CDR3 protein: CASSFDRGLLETQYF. For the CDR3, the DNA is TGTGCCAGCAGCTTCGACAGGGGGCTGCTAGAGACCCAGTACTTC. This sequence joins TRBV11-2 and TRBJ2-5; 10 bases are shared with TRBD1. CDR3 length: 15 amino acids. CDR1 and CDR2 from the germline V gene are SGHAT and FQNNGV. The V segment lost 3 bases and the J segment 4 bases; nucleotides outside the gene matches: 5. Together with reference TRBV11-2 and TRBJ2-5, the CDR3 gives the full variable domain: EAGVAQSPRYKIIEKRQSVAFWCNPISGHATLYWYQQILGQGPKLLIQFQNNGVVDDSQLPKDRFSAERLKGVDSTLKIQPAKLEDSAVYLCASSFDRGLLETQYFGPGTRLLVL.

The rearrangement joins TRBV19 to TRBJ1-1, with D perhaps matching TRBD1 (6 bases). Germline V lookup: CDR1 LNHDA, CDR2 SQIVND (reference sequence). The CDR3 runs to 15 residues. Trimming stripped 3 bases from V and 2 bases from J, with 13 bases between. CDR3 sequence (DNA): TGTGCCAGTAGTATGGACAGATTCGGAAACACTGAAGCTTTCTTT. It is translated as CASSMDRFGNTEAFF.

The chain is built from TRBV5-1 and TRBJ2-5; 12 nucleotides match TRBD1. This CDR3 has 16 residues. Looked up from germline, CDR1 is SGHRS and CDR2 is YFSETQ. Unmatched junction bases numbered 5, after V lost 0 bases and J lost 5 bases. The CDR3 loop reads CASSLAGTGGSETQYF. Written as DNA, the CDR3 is TGCGCCAGCAGCTTGGCCGGGACAGGGGGCTCTGAGACCCAGTACTTC.